Included here is one T cell receptor beta chain sequence, with context. Its antigen is unidentified. This entry belongs to a study of cytomegalovirus exposure and HLA in healthy donors. Whole-study context: Counted in an early data release were about 86 million unique TCRs from HLA-typed donors. Overall study results and limits: Later analysis identified a missense DCLRE1C variant that was linked to TCR beta V- and J-gene trimming.

Use of 60 Vbeta and 13 Jbeta primers characterized the PCR. Assay: immunoSEQ multiplex PCR; the TCRdb copy retains only in-frame clones and omits some. Seen here are about 140,000 clones, about three quarters observed once, and the top ten hold 1% to 1.5%. V dropped 1 base and J dropped 3 bases, with 6 bases sitting between them. The CDR3 is made up of 14 amino acids. CDR1 is KGHSH and CDR2 is LQKENI in the germline V gene. The receptor's source is a male donor in good health and CMV-seropositive. Sequenced input: PBMCs. This chain uses TRBV18 with TRBJ2-2; no clear D. DNA of the CDR3: TGTGCCAGCTCACCACTCGAGGACACCGGGGAGCTGTTTTTT. It encodes CASSPLEDTGELFF. Combining the CDR3 with reference TRBV18 and TRBJ2-2 gives the whole variable domain NAGVMQNPRHLVRRRGQEARLRCSPMKGHSHVYWYRQLPEEGLKFMVYLQKENIIDESGMPKERFSAEFPKEGPSILRIQQVVRGDSAAYFCASSPLEDTGELFFGEGSRLTVL.